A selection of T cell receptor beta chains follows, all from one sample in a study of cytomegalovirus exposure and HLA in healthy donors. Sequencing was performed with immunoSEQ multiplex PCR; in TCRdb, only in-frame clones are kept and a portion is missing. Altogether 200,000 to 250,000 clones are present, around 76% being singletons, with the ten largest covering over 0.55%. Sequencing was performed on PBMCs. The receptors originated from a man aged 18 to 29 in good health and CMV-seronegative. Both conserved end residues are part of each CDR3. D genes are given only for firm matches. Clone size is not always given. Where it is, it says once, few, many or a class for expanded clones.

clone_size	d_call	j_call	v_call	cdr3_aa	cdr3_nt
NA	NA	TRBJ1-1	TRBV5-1	CASSPETVNTEAFF	TGCGCCAGCAGCCCGGAGACAGTGAACACTGAAGCTTTCTTT
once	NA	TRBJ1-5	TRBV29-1	CSVTENSNQPQHF	TGCAGCGTTACAGAAAATAGCAATCAGCCCCAGCATTTT
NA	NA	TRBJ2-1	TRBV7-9	CASSLRQGSNEQFF	TGTGCCAGCAGCTTGAGGCAGGGATCCAATGAGCAGTTCTTC
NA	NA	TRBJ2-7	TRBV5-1	CASRLQVSSYEQYF	TGCGCCAGCAGACTACAGGTGAGCTCCTACGAGCAGTACTTC
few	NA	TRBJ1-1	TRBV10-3	CAISESQAMNTEAFF	TGTGCCATCAGTGAGTCGCAGGCAATGAACACTGAAGCTTTCTTT
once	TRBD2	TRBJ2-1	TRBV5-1	CASRTGLAGVDEQFF	TGCGCCAGCAGAACCGGACTAGCGGGAGTCGATGAGCAGTTCTTC
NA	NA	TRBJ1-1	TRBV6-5	CASTTSDGHTEAFF	TGTGCCAGCACAACTAGCGACGGGCACACTGAAGCTTTCTTT
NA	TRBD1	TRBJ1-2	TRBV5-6	CASSQDRGDGYTF	TGTGCCAGCAGCCAAGACAGGGGAGATGGCTACACCTTC
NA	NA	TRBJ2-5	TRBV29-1	CSVEERRPAATQYF	TGCAGCGTTGAAGAAAGGAGGCCGGCTGCCACCCAGTACTTC
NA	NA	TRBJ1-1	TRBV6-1	CASSAVGFRGNTEAFF	TGTGCCAGCAGTGCAGTGGGCTTCCGGGGAAACACTGAAGCTTTCTTT
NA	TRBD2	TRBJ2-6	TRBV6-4	CASSDRPRGGPTSGANVLTF	TGTGCCAGCAGTGACCGCCCCCGGGGGGGGCCGACCTCTGGGGCCAACGTCCTGACTTTC
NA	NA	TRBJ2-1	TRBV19	CASSIPTGGGVNEQFF	TGTGCCAGTAGTATTCCAACAGGGGGAGGGGTGAATGAGCAGTTCTTC
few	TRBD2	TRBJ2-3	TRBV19	CASSSGLAVSTDTQYF	TGTGCCAGTAGTAGCGGACTAGCGGTGAGCACAGATACGCAGTATTTT
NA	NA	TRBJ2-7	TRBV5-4	CASSLVGGDEQYF	TGTGCCAGCAGCTTGGTAGGCGGGGACGAGCAGTACTTC
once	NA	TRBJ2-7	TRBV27	CASTREGDSYEQYF	TGTGCCAGCACAAGGGAAGGGGATTCCTACGAGCAGTACTTC
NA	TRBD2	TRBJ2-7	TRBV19	CASSPGGYYEQYF	TGTGCCAGTAGTCCGGGAGGGTATTACGAGCAGTACTTC
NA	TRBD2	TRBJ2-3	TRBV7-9	CASRAGGSTDTQYF	TGTGCCAGCCGTGCGGGAGGGAGCACAGATACGCAGTATTTT
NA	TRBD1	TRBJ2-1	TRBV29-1	CSVAAAGGNNEQFF	TGCAGCGTTGCGGCGGCAGGGGGTAACAATGAGCAGTTCTTC
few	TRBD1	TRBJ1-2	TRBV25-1	CASSGRDRGTYGYTF	TGTGCCAGCAGTGGACGAGACAGGGGTACCTATGGCTACACCTTC
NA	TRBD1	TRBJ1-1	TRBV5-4	CASSLTGTSNTEAFF	TGTGCCAGCAGCCTGACAGGGACTTCTAACACTGAAGCTTTCTTT
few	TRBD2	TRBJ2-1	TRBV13	CASSPPVRESCPQFF	TGTGCCAGCAGCCCACCGGTGCGGGAGTCCTGTCCGCAGTTCTTC
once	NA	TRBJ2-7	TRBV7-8	CASTPPRALTYEQYF	TGTGCCAGCACCCCCCCGAGGGCTTTGACCTACGAGCAGTACTTC
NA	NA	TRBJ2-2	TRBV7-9	CASSLNTVGGELFF	TGTGCCAGCAGCTTAAATACAGTGGGCGGGGAGCTGTTTTTT
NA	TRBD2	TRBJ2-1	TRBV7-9	CASSSDWAGVRYNEQFF	TGTGCCAGCAGCTCCGACTGGGCGGGAGTTCGTTACAATGAGCAGTTCTTC
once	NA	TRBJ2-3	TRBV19	CASRAEIRADTQYF	TGTGCCAGTAGAGCGGAAATAAGGGCAGATACGCAGTATTTT